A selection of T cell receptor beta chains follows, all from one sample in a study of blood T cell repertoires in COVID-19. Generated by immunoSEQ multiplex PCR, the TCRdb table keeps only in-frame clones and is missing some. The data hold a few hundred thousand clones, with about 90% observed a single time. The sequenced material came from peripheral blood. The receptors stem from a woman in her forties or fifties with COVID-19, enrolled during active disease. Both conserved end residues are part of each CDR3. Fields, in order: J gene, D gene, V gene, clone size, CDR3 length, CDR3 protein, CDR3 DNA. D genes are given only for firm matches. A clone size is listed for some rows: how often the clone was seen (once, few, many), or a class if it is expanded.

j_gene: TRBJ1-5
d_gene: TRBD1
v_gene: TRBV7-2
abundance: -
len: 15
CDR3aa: CASSLGGTGAQPQHF
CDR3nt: TGTGCCAGCAGCTTAGGGGGGACAGGGGCTCAGCCCCAGCATTTT

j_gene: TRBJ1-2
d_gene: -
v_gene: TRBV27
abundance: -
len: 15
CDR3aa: CASSLGTPSNYGYTF
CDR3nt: TGTGCCAGCAGTTTAGGCACCCCCTCTAACTATGGCTACACCTTC

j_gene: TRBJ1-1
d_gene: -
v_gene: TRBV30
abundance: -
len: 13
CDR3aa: CAWSERGNTEAFF
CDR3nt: TGTGCCTGGAGTGAGCGGGGAAACACTGAAGCTTTCTTT

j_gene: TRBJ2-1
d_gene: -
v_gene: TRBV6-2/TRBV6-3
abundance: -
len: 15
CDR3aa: CASSYGQVSYNEQFF
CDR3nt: TGTGCCAGCAGTTACGGGCAGGTCTCCTACAATGAGCAGTTCTTC

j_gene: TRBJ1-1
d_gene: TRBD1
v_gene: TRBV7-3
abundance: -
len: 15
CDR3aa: CASSPRQGAATEAFF
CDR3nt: TGTGCCAGCAGCCCCAGACAGGGGGCGGCCACTGAAGCTTTCTTT

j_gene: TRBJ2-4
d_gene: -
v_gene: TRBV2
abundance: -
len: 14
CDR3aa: CASSLGGGKNIQYF
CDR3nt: TGTGCCAGCAGCCTAGGGGGGGGGAAAAACATTCAGTACTTC

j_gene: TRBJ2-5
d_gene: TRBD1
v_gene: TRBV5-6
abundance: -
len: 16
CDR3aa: CASSSRGAGGIETQYF
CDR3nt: TGTGCCAGCAGCTCTAGGGGTGCAGGGGGCATCGAGACCCAGTACTTC

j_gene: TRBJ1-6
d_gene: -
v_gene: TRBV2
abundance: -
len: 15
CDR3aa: CASSERSSYNSPLHF
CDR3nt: TGTGCCAGCAGTGAGAGGAGCTCCTATAATTCACCCCTCCACTTT

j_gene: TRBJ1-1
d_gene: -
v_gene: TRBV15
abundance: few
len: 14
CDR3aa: CATSRDESDTEAFF
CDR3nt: TGTGCCACCAGCAGAGATGAGTCGGACACTGAAGCTTTCTTT

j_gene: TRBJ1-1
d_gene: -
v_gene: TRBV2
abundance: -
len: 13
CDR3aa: CASRFTRNTEAFF
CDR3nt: TGTGCCAGCAGATTCACACGGAACACTGAAGCTTTCTTT

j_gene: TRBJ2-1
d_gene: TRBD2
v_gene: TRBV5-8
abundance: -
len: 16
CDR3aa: CASSQGDGLADNEQFF
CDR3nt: TGTGCCAGCAGCCAAGGTGATGGACTAGCGGACAATGAGCAGTTCTTC

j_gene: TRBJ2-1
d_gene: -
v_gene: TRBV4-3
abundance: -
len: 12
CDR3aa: CASSLGDNEQFF
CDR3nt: TGCGCCAGCAGTTTAGGAGACAATGAGCAGTTCTTC

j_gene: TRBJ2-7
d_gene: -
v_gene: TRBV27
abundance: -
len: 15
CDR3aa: CASSPGGGGTYEQYF
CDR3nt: TGTGCCAGCAGCCCCGGCGGTGGGGGGACCTACGAGCAGTACTTC

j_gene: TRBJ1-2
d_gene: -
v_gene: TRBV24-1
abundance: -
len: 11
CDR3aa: CATSTGYGYTF
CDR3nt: TGTGCCACTTCGACGGGCTATGGCTACACCTTC

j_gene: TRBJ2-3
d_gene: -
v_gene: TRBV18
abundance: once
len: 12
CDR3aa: CASSPKADTQYF
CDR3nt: TGTGCCAGCTCACCTAAAGCGGATACGCAGTATTTT

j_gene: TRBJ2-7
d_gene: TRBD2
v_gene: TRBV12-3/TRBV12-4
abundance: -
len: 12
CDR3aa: CASSFGREEQYF
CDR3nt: TGTGCCAGCAGTTTCGGGAGGGAGGAGCAGTACTTC

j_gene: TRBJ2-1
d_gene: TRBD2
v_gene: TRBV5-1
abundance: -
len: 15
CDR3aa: CASSLGTSGTYEQFF
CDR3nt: TGCGCCAGCAGCTTGGGGACTAGCGGGACCTATGAGCAGTTCTTC

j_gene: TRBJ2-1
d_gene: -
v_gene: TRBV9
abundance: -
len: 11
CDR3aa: CASSPINEQFF
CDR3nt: TGTGCCAGCAGCCCCATCAATGAGCAGTTCTTC

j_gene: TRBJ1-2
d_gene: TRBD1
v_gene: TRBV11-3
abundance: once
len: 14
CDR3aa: CASSPSQGRRGYTF
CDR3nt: TGTGCCAGCAGCCCGTCACAGGGGCGACGGGGCTACACCTTC

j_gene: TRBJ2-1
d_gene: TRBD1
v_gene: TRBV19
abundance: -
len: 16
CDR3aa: CASSPSRNPTGVEQFF
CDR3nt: TGTGCCAGTAGCCCCAGTCGGAACCCGACAGGGGTTGAGCAGTTCTTC

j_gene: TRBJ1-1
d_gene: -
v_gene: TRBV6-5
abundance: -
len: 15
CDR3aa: CASGGGGPWNTEAFF
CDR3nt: TGTGCCAGCGGGGGCGGCGGCCCATGGAACACTGAAGCTTTCTTT

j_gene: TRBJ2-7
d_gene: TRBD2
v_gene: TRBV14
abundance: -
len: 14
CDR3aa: CASSQEAGVDEQYF
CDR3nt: TGTGCCAGCAGCCAAGAAGCGGGAGTCGACGAGCAGTACTTC

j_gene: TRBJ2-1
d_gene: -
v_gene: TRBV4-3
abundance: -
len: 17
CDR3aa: CASSQVSWRDAYNEQFF
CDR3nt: TGCGCCAGCAGCCAAGTCTCCTGGCGGGACGCCTACAATGAGCAGTTCTTC

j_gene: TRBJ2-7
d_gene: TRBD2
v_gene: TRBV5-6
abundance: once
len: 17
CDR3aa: CASSLDRGVTSGYEQYF
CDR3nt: TGTGCCAGCAGCTTGGATCGGGGGGTGACTAGCGGCTACGAGCAGTACTTC

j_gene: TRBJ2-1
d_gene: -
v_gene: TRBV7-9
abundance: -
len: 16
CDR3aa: CASSLRGQRLINEQFF
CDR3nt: TGTGCCAGCAGCTTAAGAGGGCAGCGATTGATTAATGAGCAGTTCTTC

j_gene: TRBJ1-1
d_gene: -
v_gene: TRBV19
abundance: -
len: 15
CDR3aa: CASGAAFGSGTEAFF
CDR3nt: TGTGCCAGTGGGGCGGCGTTTGGAAGTGGCACTGAAGCTTTCTTT

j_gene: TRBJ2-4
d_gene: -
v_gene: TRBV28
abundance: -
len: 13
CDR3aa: CASGQVAKNIQYF
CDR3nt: TGTGCCAGCGGACAAGTAGCCAAAAACATTCAGTACTTC

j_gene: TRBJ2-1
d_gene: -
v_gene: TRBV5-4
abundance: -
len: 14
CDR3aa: CASSSESSYNEQFF
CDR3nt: TGTGCCAGCAGTAGCGAAAGCTCCTACAATGAGCAGTTCTTC

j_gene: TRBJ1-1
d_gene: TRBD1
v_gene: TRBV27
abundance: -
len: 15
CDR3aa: CASSPGDRWDTEAFF
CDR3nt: TGTGCCAGCAGTCCGGGGGACAGGTGGGACACTGAAGCTTTCTTT

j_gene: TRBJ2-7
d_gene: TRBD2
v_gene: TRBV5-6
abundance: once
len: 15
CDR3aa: CASSLASGGSYEQYF
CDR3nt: TGTGCCAGCAGCTTAGCCAGCGGGGGTTCCTACGAGCAGTACTTC

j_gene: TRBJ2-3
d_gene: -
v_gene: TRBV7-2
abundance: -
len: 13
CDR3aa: CASSLPDTNTQYF
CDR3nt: TGTGCCAGCAGCTTACCGGACACAAATACGCAGTATTTT

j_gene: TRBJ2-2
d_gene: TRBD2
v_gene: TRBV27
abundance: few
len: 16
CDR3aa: CASSFIAGVNTGELFF
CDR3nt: TGTGCCAGCAGTTTTATAGCGGGAGTGAACACCGGGGAGCTGTTTTTT

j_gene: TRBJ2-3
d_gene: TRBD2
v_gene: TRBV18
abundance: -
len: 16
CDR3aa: CASSPASGRATDTQYF
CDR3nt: TGTGCCAGCTCACCCGCTAGCGGGAGGGCCACAGATACGCAGTATTTT